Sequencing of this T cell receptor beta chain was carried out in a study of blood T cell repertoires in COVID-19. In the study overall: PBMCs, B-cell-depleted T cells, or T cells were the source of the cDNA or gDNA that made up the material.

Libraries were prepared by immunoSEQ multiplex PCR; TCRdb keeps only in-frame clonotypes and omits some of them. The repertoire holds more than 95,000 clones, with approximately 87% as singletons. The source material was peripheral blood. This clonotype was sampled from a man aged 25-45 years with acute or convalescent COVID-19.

The CDR3 DNA sequence: TGTGCCAGCAGCTTCGCGGCGGGTGAGCAGTTCTTC. It encodes CASSFAAGEQFF. The rearrangement joins TRBV5-6 to TRBJ2-1; D may be TRBD2 (5 bases). The CDR3 has 12 residues. Looked up from germline, CDR1 is SGHDT and CDR2 is YYEEEE. Trimming took off 2 bases at V and 9 bases at J, with 9 bases between the two ends.